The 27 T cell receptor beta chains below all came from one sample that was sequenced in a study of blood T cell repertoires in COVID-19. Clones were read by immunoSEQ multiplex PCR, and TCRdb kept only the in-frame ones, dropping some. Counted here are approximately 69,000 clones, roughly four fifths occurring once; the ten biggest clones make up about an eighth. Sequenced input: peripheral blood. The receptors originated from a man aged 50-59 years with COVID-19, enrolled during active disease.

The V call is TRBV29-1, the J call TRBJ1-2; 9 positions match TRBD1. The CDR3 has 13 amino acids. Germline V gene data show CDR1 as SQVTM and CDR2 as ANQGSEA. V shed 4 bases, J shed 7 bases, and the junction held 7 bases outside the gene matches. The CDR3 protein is CSVVHTGGIGYTF. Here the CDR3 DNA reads TGCAGCGTTGTCCATACAGGGGGCATTGGCTACACCTTC.

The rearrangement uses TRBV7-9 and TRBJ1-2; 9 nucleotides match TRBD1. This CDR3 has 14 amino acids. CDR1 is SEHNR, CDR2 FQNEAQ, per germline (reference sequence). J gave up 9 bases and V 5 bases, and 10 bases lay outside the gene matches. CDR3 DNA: TGTGCCAGCAGCCTTCAGGCCGGGACAGGGAGCTACACCTTC. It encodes CASSLQAGTGSYTF.

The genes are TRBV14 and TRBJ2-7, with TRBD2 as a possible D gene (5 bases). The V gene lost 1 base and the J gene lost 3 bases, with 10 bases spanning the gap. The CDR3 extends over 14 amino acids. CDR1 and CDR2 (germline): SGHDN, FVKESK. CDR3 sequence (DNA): TGTGCCAGCAGCCAAGGGATAGGGAGCTACGAGCAGTACTTC. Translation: CASSQGIGSYEQYF.

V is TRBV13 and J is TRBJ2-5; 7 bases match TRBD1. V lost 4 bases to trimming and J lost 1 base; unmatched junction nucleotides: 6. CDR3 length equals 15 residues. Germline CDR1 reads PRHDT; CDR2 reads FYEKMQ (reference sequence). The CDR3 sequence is CASSSGQISQETQYF. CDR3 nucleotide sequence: TGTGCCAGCAGCTCGGGACAGATTTCCCAAGAGACCCAGTACTTC.

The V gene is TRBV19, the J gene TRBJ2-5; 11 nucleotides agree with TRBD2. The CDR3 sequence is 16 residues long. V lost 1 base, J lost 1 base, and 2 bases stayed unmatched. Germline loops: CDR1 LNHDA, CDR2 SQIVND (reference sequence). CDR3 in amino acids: CASSIALAGGQETQYF. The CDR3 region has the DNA TGTGCCAGTAGTATAGCCCTAGCGGGGGGCCAAGAGACCCAGTACTTC.

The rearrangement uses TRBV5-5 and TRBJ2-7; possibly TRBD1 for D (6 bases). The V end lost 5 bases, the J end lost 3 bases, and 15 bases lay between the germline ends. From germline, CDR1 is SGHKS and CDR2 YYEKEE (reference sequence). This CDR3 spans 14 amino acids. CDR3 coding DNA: TGTGCCAGCAGGACCCCTGGACAGAACTACGAGCAGTACTTC. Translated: CASRTPGQNYEQYF.

CDR3 nucleotides: TGTGCCAGCTCACCCCCAGCGGGGGGGTACAATGAGCAGTTCTTC. It translates to CASSPPAGGYNEQFF. V usage is TRBV18 and J usage is TRBJ2-1, with 10 nucleotides matching TRBD2. CDR1 is KGHSH, CDR2 LQKENI, per germline. The CDR3 loop spans 15 amino acids. V lost 3 bases, J lost 4 bases, and 3 bases stayed unmatched.

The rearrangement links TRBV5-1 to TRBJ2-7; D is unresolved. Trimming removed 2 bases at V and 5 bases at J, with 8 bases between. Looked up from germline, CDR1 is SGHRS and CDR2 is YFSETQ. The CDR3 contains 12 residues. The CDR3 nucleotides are TGCGCCAGCAGCTTCCTCTTCGACGAGCAGTACTTC. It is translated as CASSFLFDEQYF.

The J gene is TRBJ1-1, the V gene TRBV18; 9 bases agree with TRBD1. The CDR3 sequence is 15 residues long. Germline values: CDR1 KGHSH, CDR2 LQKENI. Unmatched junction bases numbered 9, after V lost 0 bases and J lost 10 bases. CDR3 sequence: CASSPPPDRGILAFF. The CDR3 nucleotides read TGTGCCAGCTCACCACCGCCGGACAGGGGCATCTTAGCTTTCTTT.

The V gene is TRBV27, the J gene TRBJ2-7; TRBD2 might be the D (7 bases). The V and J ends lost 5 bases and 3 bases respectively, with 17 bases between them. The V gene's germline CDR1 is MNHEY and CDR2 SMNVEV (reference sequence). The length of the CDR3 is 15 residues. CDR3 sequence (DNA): TGTGCCAGCAGTGTCCTCGAGGGGGGGAACTACGAGCAGTACTTC. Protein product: CASSVLEGGNYEQYF.

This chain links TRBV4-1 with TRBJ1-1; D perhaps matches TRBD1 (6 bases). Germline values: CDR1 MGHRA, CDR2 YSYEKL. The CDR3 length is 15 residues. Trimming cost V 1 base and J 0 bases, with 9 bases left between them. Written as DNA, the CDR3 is TGCGCCAGCAGCCAAGGTGGGGGCATGAACACTGAAGCTTTCTTT. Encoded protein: CASSQGGGMNTEAFF.

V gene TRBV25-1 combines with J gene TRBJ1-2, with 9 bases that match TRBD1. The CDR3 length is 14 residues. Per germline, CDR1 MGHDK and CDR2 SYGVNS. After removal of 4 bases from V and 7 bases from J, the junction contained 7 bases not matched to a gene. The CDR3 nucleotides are TGTGCCAGCAGTGCCCTAGGACAGGGGTTTGGCTACACCTTC. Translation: CASSALGQGFGYTF.

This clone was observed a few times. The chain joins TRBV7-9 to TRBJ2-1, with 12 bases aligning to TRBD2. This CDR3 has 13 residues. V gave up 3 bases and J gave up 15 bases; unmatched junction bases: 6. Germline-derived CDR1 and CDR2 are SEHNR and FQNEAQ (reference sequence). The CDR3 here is CASSFTSGGPGFF. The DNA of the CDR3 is TGTGCCAGCAGCTTTACTAGCGGGGGGCCGGGGTTCTTC.

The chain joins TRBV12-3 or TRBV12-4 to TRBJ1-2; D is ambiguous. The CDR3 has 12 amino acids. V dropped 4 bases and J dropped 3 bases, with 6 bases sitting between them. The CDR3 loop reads CASSSGDYGYTF. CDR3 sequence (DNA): TGTGCCAGCAGTTCAGGCGACTATGGCTACACCTTC.

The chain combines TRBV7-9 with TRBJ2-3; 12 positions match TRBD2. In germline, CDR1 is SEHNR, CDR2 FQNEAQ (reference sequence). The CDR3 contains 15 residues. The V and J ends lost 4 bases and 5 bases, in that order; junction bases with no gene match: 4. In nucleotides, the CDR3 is TGTGCCAGCAGCTCACTAGCGGGGGGCGTAGATACGCAGTATTTT. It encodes CASSSLAGGVDTQYF.

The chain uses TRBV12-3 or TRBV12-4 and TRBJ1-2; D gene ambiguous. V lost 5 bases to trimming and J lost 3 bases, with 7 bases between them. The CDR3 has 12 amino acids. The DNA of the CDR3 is TGTGCCAGCAGTACCCGGGACTATGGCTACACCTTC. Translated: CASSTRDYGYTF.

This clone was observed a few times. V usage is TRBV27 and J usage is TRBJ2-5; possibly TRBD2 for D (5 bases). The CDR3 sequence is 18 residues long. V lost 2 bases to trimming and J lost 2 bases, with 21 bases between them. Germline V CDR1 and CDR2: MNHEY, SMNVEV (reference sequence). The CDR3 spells CASSLPRPERRSQETQYF. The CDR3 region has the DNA TGTGCCAGCAGTTTACCAAGGCCTGAGCGGAGAAGTCAAGAGACCCAGTACTTC.

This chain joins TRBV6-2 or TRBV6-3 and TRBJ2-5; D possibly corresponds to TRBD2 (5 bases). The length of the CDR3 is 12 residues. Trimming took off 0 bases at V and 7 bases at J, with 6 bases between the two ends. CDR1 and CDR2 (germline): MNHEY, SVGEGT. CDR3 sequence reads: CASSYSGRTQYF. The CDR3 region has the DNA TGTGCCAGCAGTTACTCGGGGAGGACCCAGTACTTC.

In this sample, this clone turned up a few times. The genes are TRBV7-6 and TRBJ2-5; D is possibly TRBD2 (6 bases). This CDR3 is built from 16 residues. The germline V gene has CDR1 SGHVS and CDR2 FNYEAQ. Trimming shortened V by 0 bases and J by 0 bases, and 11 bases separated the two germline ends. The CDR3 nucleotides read TGTGCCAGCAGCTTAGCGGTTAGCGGTTACCAAGAGACCCAGTACTTC. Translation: CASSLAVSGYQETQYF.

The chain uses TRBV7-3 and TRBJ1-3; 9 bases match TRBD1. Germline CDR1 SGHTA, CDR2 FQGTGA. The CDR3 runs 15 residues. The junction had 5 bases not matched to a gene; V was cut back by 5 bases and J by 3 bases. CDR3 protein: CASSPDRGVGNTIYF. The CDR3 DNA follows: TGTGCCAGCAGCCCGGACAGGGGAGTTGGAAACACCATATATTTT.

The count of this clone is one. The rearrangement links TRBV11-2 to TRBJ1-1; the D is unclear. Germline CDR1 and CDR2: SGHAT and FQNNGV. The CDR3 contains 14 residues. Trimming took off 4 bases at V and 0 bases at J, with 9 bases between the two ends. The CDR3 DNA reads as TGTGCCAGCAGCTACATGGCCATGAACACTGAAGCTTTCTTT. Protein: CASSYMAMNTEAFF.

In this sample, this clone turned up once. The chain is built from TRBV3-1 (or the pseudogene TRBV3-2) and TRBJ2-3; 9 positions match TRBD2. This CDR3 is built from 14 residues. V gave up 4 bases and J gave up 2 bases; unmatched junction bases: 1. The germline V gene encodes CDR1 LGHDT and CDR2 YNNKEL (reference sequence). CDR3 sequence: CASSPSGNTDTQYF. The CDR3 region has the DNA TGTGCCAGCAGCCCTAGCGGGAACACAGATACGCAGTATTTT.

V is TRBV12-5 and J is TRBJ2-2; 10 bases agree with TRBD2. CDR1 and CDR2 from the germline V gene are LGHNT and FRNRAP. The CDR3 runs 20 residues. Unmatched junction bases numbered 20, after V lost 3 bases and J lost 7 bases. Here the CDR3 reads CASGLSPGLGLAGVFGELFF. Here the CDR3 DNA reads TGTGCTAGTGGTTTAAGTCCGGGGTTAGGGCTAGCGGGGGTCTTCGGGGAGCTGTTTTTT.

The CDR3 is CASSRTGSVWYGYTF. DNA for the CDR3: TGCGCCAGCAGCCGGACAGGGAGTGTTTGGTATGGCTACACCTTC. V is TRBV4-1 and J is TRBJ1-2, with 8 bases lining up with TRBD1. Germline values: CDR1 MGHRA, CDR2 YSYEKL. Trimming cost V 4 bases and J 5 bases; bases outside gene matches: 9. CDR3 size: 15 residues.

The CDR3 loop is CASSQDRTSSGNTIYF. The CDR3 bases are TGTGCCAGCAGCCAAGATAGAACGAGCTCTGGAAACACCATATATTTT. The V call is TRBV4-2, the J call TRBJ1-3; D not certain. The germline V gene encodes CDR1 LGHNA and CDR2 YNFKEQ. Trimming pared 0 bases from V and 0 bases from J, leaving 9 bases between. The CDR3 is 16 residues long.

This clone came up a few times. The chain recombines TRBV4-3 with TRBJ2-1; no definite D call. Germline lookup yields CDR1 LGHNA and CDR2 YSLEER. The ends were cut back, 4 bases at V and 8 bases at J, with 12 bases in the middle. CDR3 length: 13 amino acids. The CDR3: CASSRGPGDEQFF. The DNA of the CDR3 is TGCGCCAGCAGCCGAGGCCCCGGAGATGAGCAGTTCTTC.

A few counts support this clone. The CDR3 region has the DNA TGCAGCGCTGAGGGACAGTTGAACACTGAAGCTTTCTTT. Its translation: CSAEGQLNTEAFF. The chain employs TRBV29-1 and TRBJ1-1; 7 nucleotides align to TRBD1. The junction had 5 bases not matched to a gene; V was cut back by 7 bases and J by 0 bases. Per germline, CDR1 SQVTM and CDR2 ANQGSEA. CDR3 size: 13 residues.